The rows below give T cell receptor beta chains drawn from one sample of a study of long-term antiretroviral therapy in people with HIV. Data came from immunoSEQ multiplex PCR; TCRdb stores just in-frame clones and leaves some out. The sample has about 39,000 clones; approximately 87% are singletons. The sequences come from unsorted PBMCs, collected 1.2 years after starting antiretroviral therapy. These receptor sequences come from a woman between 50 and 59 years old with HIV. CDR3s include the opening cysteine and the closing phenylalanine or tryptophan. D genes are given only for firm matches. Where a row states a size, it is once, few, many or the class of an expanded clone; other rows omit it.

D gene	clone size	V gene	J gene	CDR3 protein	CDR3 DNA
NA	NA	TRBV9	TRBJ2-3	CASSVGGRGTDTQYF	TGTGCCAGCAGCGTAGGGGGAAGGGGCACAGATACGCAGTATTTT
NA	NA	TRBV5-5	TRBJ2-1	CASSLEAVTNEQFF	TGTGCCAGCAGCTTGGAGGCAGTTACGAATGAGCAGTTCTTC
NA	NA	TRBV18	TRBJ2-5	CASSTDNQETQYF	TGTGCCAGCTCAACCGACAACCAAGAGACCCAGTACTTC
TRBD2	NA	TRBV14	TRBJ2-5	CASSREAGVGTQYF	TGTGCCAGCAGCCGGGAAGCGGGGGTGGGGACCCAGTACTTC
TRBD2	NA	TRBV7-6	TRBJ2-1	CASSLGGGGSPGQFF	TGTGCCAGCAGCTTAGGTGGCGGGGGATCTCCGGGGCAGTTCTTC
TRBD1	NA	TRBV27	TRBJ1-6	CASSSNPRGLEDSPLHF	TGTGCCAGCAGTTCTAACCCTAGGGGGCTGGAGGATTCACCCCTCCACTTT
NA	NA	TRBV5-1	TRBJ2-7	CASSLGRDEQYF	TGCGCCAGCAGCTTGGGGCGAGACGAGCAGTACTTC
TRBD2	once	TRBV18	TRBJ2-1	CASSQFLADYNEQFF	TGTGCCAGCTCACAATTTCTAGCGGACTACAATGAGCAGTTCTTC
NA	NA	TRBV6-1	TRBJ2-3	CASKQVSTDTQYF	TGTGCCAGCAAACAGGTTAGCACAGATACGCAGTATTTT
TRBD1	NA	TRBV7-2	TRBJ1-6	CASSLFPPQTGLNSPLHF	TGTGCCAGCAGCTTATTTCCGCCCCAGACAGGGTTAAATTCACCCCTCCACTTT
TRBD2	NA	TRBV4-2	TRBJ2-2	CASSRGGASGGKGGGELFF	TGTGCCAGCAGCCGGGGAGGTGCTAGCGGGGGAAAAGGGGGCGGGGAGCTGTTTTTT
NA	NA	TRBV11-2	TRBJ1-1	CASSFQLPYTEAFF	TGTGCCAGCAGCTTTCAACTGCCCTACACTGAAGCTTTCTTT
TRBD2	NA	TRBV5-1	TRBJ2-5	CASSLGGGWRETQYF	TGCGCCAGCAGCTTGGGGGGGGGATGGCGAGAGACCCAGTACTTC
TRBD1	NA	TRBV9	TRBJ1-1	CASSVRDRGRTAVDTEAFF	TGTGCCAGCAGCGTCCGGGACAGGGGGCGCACGGCAGTGGACACTGAAGCTTTCTTT
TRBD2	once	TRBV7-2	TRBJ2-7	CASSGTGTSGGYEQYF	TGTGCCAGCAGCGGAACCGGGACTAGCGGGGGCTACGAGCAGTACTTC
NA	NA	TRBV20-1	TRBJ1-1	CSARDKAEAFF	TGCAGTGCTAGAGATAAGGCTGAAGCTTTCTTT
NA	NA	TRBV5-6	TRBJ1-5	CASSVGLGDQPQHF	TGTGCCAGCAGCGTTGGATTGGGGGATCAGCCCCAGCATTTT
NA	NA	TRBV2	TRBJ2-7	CASSERSGSGRYEQYF	TGTGCCAGCAGTGAAAGGTCGGGGTCTGGGAGGTACGAGCAGTACTTC
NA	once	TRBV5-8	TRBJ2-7	CASSFHQTYEQYF	TGTGCCAGCAGCTTCCACCAAACCTACGAGCAGTACTTC
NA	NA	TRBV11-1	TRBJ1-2	CASSFGPGDYGYTF	TGTGCCAGCAGCTTTGGGCCCGGAGACTATGGCTACACCTTC
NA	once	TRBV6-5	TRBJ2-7	CASSYSFTYEQYF	TGTGCCAGCAGTTACTCCTTTACCTACGAGCAGTACTTC
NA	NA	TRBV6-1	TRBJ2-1	CASTWVNEQFF	TGTGCCAGCACCTGGGTCAATGAGCAGTTCTTC
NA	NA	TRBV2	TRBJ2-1	CASSFIRGEQFF	TGTGCCAGCAGCTTTATTCGAGGTGAGCAGTTCTTC
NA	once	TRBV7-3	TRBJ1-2	CASSLSQAYGYTF	TGTGCCAGCAGCTTGAGTCAGGCGTATGGCTACACCTTC
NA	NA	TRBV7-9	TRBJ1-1	CASRQGLDTEAFF	TGTGCCAGCAGACAAGGGCTCGACACTGAAGCTTTCTTT
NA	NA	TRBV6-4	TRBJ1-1	CASSMDRNTEAFF	TGTGCCAGCAGTATGGACAGGAACACTGAAGCTTTCTTT
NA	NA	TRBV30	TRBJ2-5	CAWRDYETQYF	TGTGCCTGGAGGGACTACGAGACCCAGTACTTC
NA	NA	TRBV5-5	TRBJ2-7	CASSRPTPGRSSYEQYF	TGTGCCAGCAGCCGACCCACCCCTGGGAGAAGCTCCTACGAGCAGTACTTC
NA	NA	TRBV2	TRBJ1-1	CASSYRVVGNTEAFF	TGTGCCAGCAGTTACAGGGTTGTGGGGAACACTGAAGCTTTCTTT
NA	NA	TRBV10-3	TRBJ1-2	CAISVGSSNYGYTF	TGTGCCATCAGTGTGGGCAGCTCTAACTATGGCTACACCTTC
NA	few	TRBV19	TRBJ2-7	CASSVTTGGEQYF	TGTGCCAGTAGTGTCACGACAGGCGGCGAGCAGTACTTC
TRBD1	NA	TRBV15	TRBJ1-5	CATSTRRTGSNQPQHF	TGTGCCACCAGCACCCGACGGACAGGGAGCAATCAGCCCCAGCATTTT
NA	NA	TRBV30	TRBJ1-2	CAWSVHSYGYTF	TGTGCCTGGAGTGTACACAGCTATGGCTACACCTTC
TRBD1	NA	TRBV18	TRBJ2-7	CASSLGTGSSYEQYF	TGTGCCAGCTCACTGGGGACAGGGAGCTCCTACGAGCAGTACTTC
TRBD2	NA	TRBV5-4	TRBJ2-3	CASSSGTSGSTDTQYF	TGTGCCAGCAGCTCCGGGACTAGCGGGAGCACAGATACGCAGTATTTT
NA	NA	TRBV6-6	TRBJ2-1	CALRTDSYNEQFF	TGTGCCCTGCGGACGGACTCCTACAATGAGCAGTTCTTC
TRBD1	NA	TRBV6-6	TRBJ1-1	CASSYSPQGEITEAFF	TGTGCCAGCAGTTACTCCCCCCAGGGGGAGATCACTGAAGCTTTCTTT
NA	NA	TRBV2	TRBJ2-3	CASKPRDTDTQYF	TGTGCCAGCAAACCCCGGGATACAGATACGCAGTATTTT
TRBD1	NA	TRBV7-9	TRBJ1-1	CASSLKGAGTEAFF	TGTGCCAGCAGCTTAAAGGGGGCGGGGACTGAAGCTTTCTTT
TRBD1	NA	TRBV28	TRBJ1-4	CASSHLGQVATNEKLFF	TGTGCCAGCAGCCATCTCGGACAGGTTGCAACTAATGAAAAACTGTTTTTT
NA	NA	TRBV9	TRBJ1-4	CASSVAQNNEKLFF	TGTGCCAGCAGCGTAGCGCAGAATAATGAAAAACTGTTTTTT
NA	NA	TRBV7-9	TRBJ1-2	CASSYPREPAAGGYTF	TGTGCCAGCAGCTACCCCCGGGAGCCCGCGGCCGGTGGCTACACCTTC
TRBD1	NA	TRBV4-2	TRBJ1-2	CASSQDYGQGGGYTF	TGTGCCAGCAGCCAAGATTATGGGCAGGGGGGAGGCTACACCTTC
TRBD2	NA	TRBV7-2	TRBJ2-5	CASTLAGGQGETQYF	TGTGCCAGCACTCTAGCGGGGGGCCAGGGGGAGACCCAGTACTTC
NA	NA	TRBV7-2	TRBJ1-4	CASSLAEIMREKLFF	TGTGCCAGCAGCTTAGCCGAAATCATGAGGGAAAAACTGTTTTTT
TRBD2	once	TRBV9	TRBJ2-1	CASSVGLAYNEQFF	TGTGCCAGCAGCGTCGGACTAGCTTACAATGAGCAGTTCTTC
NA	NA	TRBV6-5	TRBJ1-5	CASSEEVDQPQHF	TGTGCCAGCAGTGAGGAGGTAGATCAGCCCCAGCATTTT
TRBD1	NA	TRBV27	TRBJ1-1	CASSFQRTGTSTEAFF	TGTGCCAGCAGTTTCCAGAGGACAGGAACGAGCACTGAAGCTTTCTTT
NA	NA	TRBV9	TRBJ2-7	CASSVAVGGSYEQYF	TGTGCCAGCAGCGTAGCTGTGGGGGGTTCCTACGAGCAGTACTTC
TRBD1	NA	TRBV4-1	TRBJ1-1	CASSQPQGATEAFF	TGCGCCAGCAGCCAACCTCAGGGGGCCACTGAAGCTTTCTTT
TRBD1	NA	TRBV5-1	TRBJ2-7	CASRSTGYEQYF	TGCGCCAGCAGATCGACAGGGTACGAGCAGTACTTC
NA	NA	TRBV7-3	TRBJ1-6	CASSVSYNSPLHF	TGTGCCAGCAGCGTCAGCTATAATTCACCCCTCCACTTT